The 30 T cell receptor beta chains listed next were all sequenced from one sample in a study of cytomegalovirus exposure and HLA in healthy donors. Primers for the PCR totalled 60 Vbeta and 13 Jbeta. Clones were read by immunoSEQ multiplex PCR, and TCRdb kept only the in-frame ones, dropping some. The data show around 190,000 clones, 80% to 90% seen once. Sample: PBMCs. The receptors derive from a woman aged 25 to 39 in good health and CMV-seronegative.

This clone was observed once. This chain joins TRBV5-1 and TRBJ2-1; D is possibly TRBD1 (5 bases). V lost 0 bases to trimming and J lost 0 bases, with 7 bases between them. The CDR3 runs 15 residues. The V gene's germline CDR1 is SGHRS and CDR2 YFSETQ. CDR3 sequence reads: CASSLEGVSYNEQFF. For the CDR3, the DNA is TGCGCCAGCAGCTTGGAAGGGGTCTCCTACAATGAGCAGTTCTTC.

The chain couples TRBV7-3 to TRBJ2-7; D gene unclear. The CDR3 has 13 residues. The germline V and J ends were trimmed by 6 bases and 3 bases, with 12 bases remaining between them. Germline CDR1 reads SGHTA; CDR2 reads FQGTGA. The CDR3: CASSRQQHYEQYF. The DNA of the CDR3 is TGTGCCAGCAGTCGACAACAGCACTACGAGCAGTACTTC.

The chain carries TRBV4-2 and TRBJ2-2; possible D gene TRBD2, 6 bases. The CDR3 totals 18 residues. Trimming cost V 1 base and J 3 bases, with 18 bases left between them. Germline loops: CDR1 LGHNA, CDR2 YNFKEQ. Here the CDR3 DNA reads TGTGCCAGCAGCCAAGTGGTAAGGAGGGGAAAGCACACCGGGGAGCTGTTTTTT. This gives the protein CASSQVVRRGKHTGELFF.

The V call is TRBV9, the J call TRBJ2-5, with TRBD2 identical over 7 bases. The V gene's germline CDR1 is SGDLS and CDR2 YYNGEE. This CDR3 is built from 13 residues. The V and J ends lost 0 bases and 7 bases, in that order; junction bases with no gene match: 3. CDR3 protein: CASSVGGEGTQYF. CDR3 nucleotides: TGTGCCAGCAGCGTAGGTGGGGAGGGGACCCAGTACTTC.

The CDR3 loop reads CASSQDWPGLGGGGRNTQYF. The CDR3 bases are TGTGCCAGCAGCCAAGATTGGCCGGGGCTGGGCGGCGGGGGCAGAAATACGCAGTATTTT. The chain has TRBV4-2 and TRBJ2-3, with D possibly TRBD2 on 7 matching bases. The CDR3 consists of 20 residues. Deletions cut 0 bases from V and 7 bases from J, with 29 bases between. Per the germline V gene, CDR1 is LGHNA and CDR2 is YNFKEQ.

The chain joins TRBV19 to TRBJ2-3; D is undetermined. The CDR3 consists of 14 residues. Looked up from germline, CDR1 is LNHDA and CDR2 is SQIVND (reference sequence). The V end lost 4 bases, the J end lost 0 bases, and 8 bases lay between the germline ends. The DNA for the CDR3 is TGTGCCAGTAGTAAGCTGCCTAGCACAGATACGCAGTATTTT. Its translation is CASSKLPSTDTQYF. Variable domain in full (rest from reference TRBV19 and TRBJ2-3): DGGITQSPKYLFRKEGQNVTLSCEQNLNHDAMYWYRQDPGQGLRLIYYSQIVNDFQKGDIAEGYSVSREKKESFPLTVTSAQKNPTAFYLCASSKLPSTDTQYFGPGTRLTVL.

This chain connects TRBV7-9 to TRBJ1-2; 8 nucleotides align to TRBD1. Germline V lookup: CDR1 SEHNR, CDR2 FQNEAQ (reference sequence). Germline trimming cut 5 bases from V and 6 bases from J; bases unmatched to any gene: 11. The CDR3 has 15 amino acids. CDR3 protein: CASSPQDRVIDGYTF. The CDR3 DNA is TGTGCCAGCAGCCCGCAGGACAGGGTGATAGATGGCTACACCTTC.

The gene calls are TRBV5-4 and TRBJ2-1; unclear D gene. This CDR3 is 14 amino acids long. Germline V lookup: CDR1 SGHNT, CDR2 YYREEE (reference sequence). Trimming took 1 base from V and 7 from J, leaving 12 bases between them. The CDR3 DNA sequence: TGTGCCAGCAGCTTGAGAGACTCTGGGAATGAGCAGTTCTTC. The encoded protein is CASSLRDSGNEQFF.

The genes are TRBV9 and TRBJ2-1; 12 nucleotides agree with TRBD2. This CDR3 comprises 16 residues. In germline, CDR1 is SGDLS, CDR2 YYNGEE. Unmatched junction bases numbered 7, after V lost 3 bases and J lost 6 bases. CDR3 sequence (DNA): TGTGCCAGCAGCGGGAGACTAGCGGGGGAAATCAATGAGCAGTTCTTC. Protein product: CASSGRLAGEINEQFF.

The chain carries TRBV28 and TRBJ2-5, with 14 bases aligning to TRBD2. Germline CDR1 is MDHEN and CDR2 is SYDVKM. Germline trimming cut 6 bases from V and 4 bases from J; bases unmatched to any gene: 7. The CDR3 contains 16 residues. CDR3 bases: TGTGCCAGCAGAGAACTGGGACTAGCGGGAGTAGAGACCCAGTACTTC. It is translated as CASRELGLAGVETQYF.

As to this clone: Mismatch with germline at one junction end may stem from a read error. The V and J genes are TRBV28 and TRBJ2-2; 9 bases are shared with TRBD1. The CDR3 spans 15 residues. Germline loops: CDR1 MDHEN, CDR2 SYDVKM. The CDR3 sequence is CASNLGTGITGELFF. The CDR3 DNA reads TGTGCCAGCAATTTAGGGACAGGGATAACCGGGGAGCTGTTTTTT.

The chain is built from TRBV9 and TRBJ2-6; D unclear. There are 17 residues in the CDR3. V was trimmed by 4 bases and J by 3 bases, leaving 17 bases between them. CDR1 is SGDLS, CDR2 YYNGEE, per germline. CDR3 sequence: CASSPRVWVSGANVLTF. Here the CDR3 DNA reads TGTGCCAGCAGCCCCCGGGTATGGGTTAGTGGGGCCAACGTCCTGACTTTC.

This clone has just one count. This chain uses TRBV7-8 with TRBJ2-1; D is possibly TRBD1 (6 bases). The CDR3 has 15 residues. CDR1 is SGHVS, CDR2 FQNEAQ, per germline. V was trimmed by 2 bases and J by 4 bases, leaving 12 bases between them. In nucleotides, the CDR3 is TGTGCCAGCAGCTTACCCGGGACACCATACAATGAGCAGTTCTTC. Protein product: CASSLPGTPYNEQFF.

The genes are TRBV7-9 and TRBJ2-2; tentative D call: TRBD2 (6 bases). CDR3 length equals 15 residues. Germline V CDR1 and CDR2: SEHNR, FQNEAQ (reference sequence). V gave up 5 bases and J gave up 4 bases, with 14 bases separating them. The CDR3 nucleotides are TGTGCCAGCAGCACCCAAGGGAGGAGCACCGGGGAGCTGTTTTTT. It is translated as CASSTQGRSTGELFF.

The gene calls are TRBV21-1 and TRBJ2-1; the D call in the table, TRBD2, was not verified against the DNA. TRBV21-1 is a documented pseudogene. There are 19 residues in the CDR3. CDR3 sequence (DNA): TGTGCCAGCAGCAAAGACGGACTAACGGAGATGGCTTCCTACAATGAGCAGTTCTTC. This encodes CASSKDGLTEMASYNEQFF.

This clone was found once. The chain recombines TRBV2 with TRBJ2-3, with 14 bases aligning to TRBD2. The ends lost 6 bases at V and 3 bases at J; junction bases unmatched: 2. Germline V gene data show CDR1 as SNHLY and CDR2 as FYNNEI. CDR3 length: 15 residues. The CDR3 DNA is TGTGCCAGCAGACGACTAGCGGGGGGGACAGATACGCAGTATTTT. As protein: CASRRLAGGTDTQYF.

J is TRBJ2-2 and V is TRBV9, with 12 bases aligning to TRBD2. V lost 1 base and J lost 3; bases outside the gene matches: 1. The CDR3 extends over 16 amino acids. The germline CDR1 and CDR2 sequences are SGDLS and YYNGEE. The CDR3 reads CASSVLAGGDTGELFF. Here the CDR3 DNA reads TGTGCCAGCAGCGTACTAGCGGGAGGGGACACCGGGGAGCTGTTTTTT.

A few counts support this clone. V usage is TRBV5-1 and J usage is TRBJ1-1, with D possibly matching TRBD1 (5 bases). This CDR3 contains 17 residues. The germline V gene has CDR1 SGHRS and CDR2 YFSETQ. Trimming left V 6 bases short and J 0 bases short, with 21 bases between. CDR3 protein: CASIQGPETSMNTEAFF. CDR3 in DNA: TGCGCCAGCATCCAGGGTCCCGAAACCTCGATGAACACTGAAGCTTTCTTT.

This chain links TRBV5-4 with TRBJ2-1; D not resolved. CDR1 and CDR2 from the germline V gene are SGHNT and YYREEE (reference sequence). Trimming cost V 4 bases and J 0 bases, with 11 bases left between them. The CDR3 runs 15 residues. The CDR3 loop is CASSVDSSSYNEQFF. CDR3 coding DNA: TGTGCCAGCAGCGTCGACTCAAGCTCCTACAATGAGCAGTTCTTC.

The chain links TRBV5-6 to TRBJ1-1; D uncertain. The germline V gene encodes CDR1 SGHDT and CDR2 YYEEEE. This CDR3 is built from 13 residues. V was shortened by 2 bases and J by 5 bases, with 10 bases between the two germline ends. CDR3 region: CASSLNPGTEAFF. In nucleotides, the CDR3 is TGTGCCAGCAGCTTAAATCCGGGGACTGAAGCTTTCTTT.

The CDR3 bases are TGTGCCAGCAGCCTGACAGTCTATGGCTACACCTTC. It translates to CASSLTVYGYTF. V and J are TRBV5-6 and TRBJ1-2; perhaps TRBD1 as D (5 bases). Per germline, CDR1 SGHDT and CDR2 YYEEEE. V lost 4 bases, J lost 4 bases, and 8 bases lay in between. The CDR3 runs to 12 residues.

CDR3 protein: CATRDSGVADTQYF. The CDR3, as DNA: TGTGCCACCAGAGATTCGGGGGTCGCAGATACGCAGTATTTT. This rearrangement joins TRBV19 to TRBJ2-3, with D possibly matching TRBD2 (6 bases). The CDR3 covers 14 residues. The ends were cut back, 10 bases at V and 4 bases at J, with 18 bases in the middle. CDR1 LNHDA and CDR2 SQIVND come from the germline V gene (reference sequence).

The rearrangement links TRBV5-4 to TRBJ2-5, with TRBD1 as a possible D gene (6 bases). The CDR3 consists of 17 residues. The germline V gene encodes CDR1 SGHNT and CDR2 YYREEE (reference sequence). Deletions cut 0 bases from V and 5 bases from J, with 20 bases between. The CDR3 loop is CASSLVPGENFRETQYF. For the CDR3, the DNA is TGTGCCAGCAGCTTGGTTCCAGGGGAAAATTTCCGGGAGACCCAGTACTTC.

This sequence joins TRBV30 and TRBJ2-7; TRBD2 is a possible D gene (5 bases). CDR1 is GTSNPN, CDR2 SVGIG, per germline (reference sequence). V gave up 1 base and J gave up 5 bases, with 12 bases separating them. The CDR3 is 13 amino acids. The CDR3 DNA sequence: TGTGCCTGGAGTGCGGACTTCGTTGACGAGCAGTACTTC. It codes for CAWSADFVDEQYF. The full variable domain, rest sourced from reference TRBV30 and TRBJ2-7, is SQTIHQWPATLVQPVGSPLSLECTVEGTSNPNLYWYRQAAGRGLQLLFYSVGIGQISSEVPQNLSASRPQDRQFILSSKKLLLSDSGFYLCAWSADFVDEQYFGPGTRLTVT.

The chain links TRBV28 to TRBJ2-7; D unresolved. The CDR3 spans 13 residues. Trimming took off 7 bases at V and 3 bases at J, with 13 bases between the two ends. Germline V gene sequence: CDR1 MDHEN, CDR2 SYDVKM. CDR3 amino acids: CASNPGYDYEQYF. The CDR3 nucleotides read TGTGCCAGCAACCCAGGCTACGACTACGAGCAGTACTTC.

J is TRBJ2-7 and V is TRBV29-1, with D possibly being TRBD2 (6 bases). Germline V gene data show CDR1 as SQVTM and CDR2 as ANQGSEA. The V gene lost 0 bases and the J gene lost 11 bases, with 23 bases spanning the gap. The CDR3 extends over 15 amino acids. The CDR3 DNA follows: TGCAGCGTTGAAGAGGGGACCGATGGCTACGGAGGGGAGTACTTC. Translation gives CSVEEGTDGYGGEYF.

The V call is TRBV11-3, the J call TRBJ2-4, with a weak D call TRBD1 (6 bases). Per the germline V gene, CDR1 is SGHNT and CDR2 is YENEEA. Trimming pared 5 bases from V and 6 bases from J, leaving 17 bases between. This CDR3 is 15 amino acids long. The DNA of the CDR3 is TGTGCCAGCAGCCCCGGTGGGGGCTCCGGAAACATTCAGTACTTC. Protein: CASSPGGGSGNIQYF.

V and J are TRBV11-3 and TRBJ2-3; possibly TRBD2 for D (6 bases). The CDR3 runs to 14 residues. The germline CDR1 and CDR2 sequences are SGHNT and YENEEA. Deletions cut 1 base from V and 1 base from J, with 6 bases between. The CDR3 is CASSLAGGTDTQYF. CDR3 sequence (DNA): TGTGCCAGCAGCTTAGCGGGGGGCACAGATACGCAGTATTTT. The variable domain in full, with the rest retrieved from reference TRBV11-3 and TRBJ2-3, is EAGVVQSPRYKIIEKKQPVAFWCNPISGHNTLYWYLQNLGQGPELLIRYENEEAVDDSQLPKDRFSAERLKGVDSTLKIQPAELGDSAVYLCASSLAGGTDTQYFGPGTRLTVL.

The rearrangement joins TRBV6-6 to TRBJ2-7; TRBD2 matches at 9 bases. This CDR3 has 16 residues. Germline CDR1 MNHNY, CDR2 SVGAGI (reference sequence). J was trimmed by 3 bases and V by 5 bases; bases with no gene match: 11. CDR3 sequence (DNA): TGTGCCAGCAGTCCCCTTCGACTAGCGGATAGCTACGAGCAGTACTTC. Translated: CASSPLRLADSYEQYF.

J is TRBJ2-5 and V is TRBV6-6, with a weak D call TRBD2 (6 bases). Looked up from germline, CDR1 is MNHNY and CDR2 is SVGAGI (reference sequence). The CDR3 spans 14 residues. Between the trimmed V and J ends, which lost 0 bases and 5 bases, there was a span of 10 bases. CDR3 bases: TGTGCCAGCAGTTACTCCCCAGGGAGGGAGACCCAGTACTTC. It encodes CASSYSPGRETQYF.